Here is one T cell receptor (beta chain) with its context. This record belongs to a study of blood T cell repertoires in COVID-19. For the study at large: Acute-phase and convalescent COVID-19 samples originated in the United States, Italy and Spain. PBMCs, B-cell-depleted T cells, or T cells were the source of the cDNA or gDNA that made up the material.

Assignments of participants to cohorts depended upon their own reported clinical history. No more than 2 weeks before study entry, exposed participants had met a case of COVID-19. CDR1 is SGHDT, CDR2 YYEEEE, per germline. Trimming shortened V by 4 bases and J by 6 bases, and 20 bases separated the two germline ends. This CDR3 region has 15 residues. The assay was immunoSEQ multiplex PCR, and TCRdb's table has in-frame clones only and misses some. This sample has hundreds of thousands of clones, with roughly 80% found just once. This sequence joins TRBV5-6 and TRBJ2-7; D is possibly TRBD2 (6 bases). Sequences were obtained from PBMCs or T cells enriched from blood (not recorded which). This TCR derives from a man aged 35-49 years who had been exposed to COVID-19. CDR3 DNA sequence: TGTGCCAGCAGCACCGTAGCAGGAGGGTCTCGCGAGCAGTACTTC. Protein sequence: CASSTVAGGSREQYF.